The source of this T cell receptor beta chain is a study of vaccination effects on CD4 cells after COVID-19. For the study at large: Convalescent patients (n = two) were sampled 16 days and one week prevaccination. Study-wide findings and caveats: Marked clonal contraction was seen late after vaccination (in both infection- and vaccine-induced clones).

ViraFEST expansion of antigen-specific CD4+ T cells with viral peptide pools preceded sequencing. Isolation of CD4+ T cells took place after about 10 days of culture. SARS-CoV-2 infected the person between March and December 2020, as confirmed by PCR. Note on this clone: The antigen remains undetermined.

Method: immunoSEQ multiplex PCR; TCRdb's copy keeps in-frame clones and lacks some. The profile shows approximately 31,000 clones, approximately 78% of them singletons. This clonotype was sampled from a human donor who had a prior SARS-CoV-2 infection. The material was CD4+ T cells from PBMCs cultured with a peptide pool, obtained before COVID-19 vaccination.

CDR3 in amino acids: CASSPSGTGSGNTIYF. The CDR3 DNA reads TGTGCCAGCTCACCATCCGGGACAGGGTCGGGAAACACCATATATTTT. This chain uses TRBV18 with TRBJ1-3; 9 bases fit TRBD1. Looked up from germline, CDR1 is KGHSH and CDR2 is LQKENI. The CDR3 extends over 16 amino acids. The V and J ends lost 2 bases and 4 bases, in that order; junction bases with no gene match: 6. Full variable domain (missing parts from reference TRBV18 and TRBJ1-3): NAGVMQNPRHLVRRRGQEARLRCSPMKGHSHVYWYRQLPEEGLKFMVYLQKENIIDESGMPKERFSAEFPKEGPSILRIQQVVRGDSAAYFCASSPSGTGSGNTIYFGEGSWLTVV.